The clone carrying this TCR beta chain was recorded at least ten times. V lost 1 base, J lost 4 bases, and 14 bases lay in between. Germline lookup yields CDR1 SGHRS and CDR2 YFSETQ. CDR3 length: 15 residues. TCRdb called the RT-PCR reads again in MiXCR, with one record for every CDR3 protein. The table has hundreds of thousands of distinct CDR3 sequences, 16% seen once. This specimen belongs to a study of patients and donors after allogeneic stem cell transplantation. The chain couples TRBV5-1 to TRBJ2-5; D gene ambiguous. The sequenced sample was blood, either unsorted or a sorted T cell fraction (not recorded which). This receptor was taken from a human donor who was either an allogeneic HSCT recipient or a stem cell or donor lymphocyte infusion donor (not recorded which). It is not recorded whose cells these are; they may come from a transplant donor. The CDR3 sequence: CASSLRSALGETQYF. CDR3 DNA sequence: TGCGCCAGCAGCTTGAGATCCGCTTTGGGAGAGACCCAGTACTTC.